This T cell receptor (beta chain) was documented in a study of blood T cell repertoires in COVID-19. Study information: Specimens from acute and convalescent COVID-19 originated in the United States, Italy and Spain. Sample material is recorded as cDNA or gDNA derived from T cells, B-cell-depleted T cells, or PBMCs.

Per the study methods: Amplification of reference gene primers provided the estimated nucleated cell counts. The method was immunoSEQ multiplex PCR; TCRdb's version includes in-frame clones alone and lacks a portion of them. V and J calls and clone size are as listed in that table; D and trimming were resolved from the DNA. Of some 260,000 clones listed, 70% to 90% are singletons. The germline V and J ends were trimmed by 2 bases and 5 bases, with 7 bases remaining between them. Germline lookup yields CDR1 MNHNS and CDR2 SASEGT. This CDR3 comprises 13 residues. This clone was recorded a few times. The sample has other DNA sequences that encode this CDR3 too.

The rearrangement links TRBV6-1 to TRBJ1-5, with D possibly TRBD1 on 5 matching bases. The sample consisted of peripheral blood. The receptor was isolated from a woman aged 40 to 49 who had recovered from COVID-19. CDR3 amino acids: CASSEQGYQPQHF. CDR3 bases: TGTGCCAGCAGTGAACAGGGCTATCAGCCCCAGCATTTT.